A single sample is the source of the 14 T cell receptor beta chains below, sequenced in a study of blood T cell repertoires in COVID-19. The protocol was immunoSEQ multiplex PCR, while the TCRdb copy is restricted to in-frame clones and leaves out a portion. The sample lists 230,000 or so clones, 80% to 85% occurring once. Sequencing was done on a sample of PBMCs or T cells enriched from blood (not recorded which). Source of these receptors: a man aged 50 to 59 who had recovered from COVID-19.

J is TRBJ2-7 and V is TRBV27; a weak D match, TRBD2 (6 bases). The CDR3 consists of 16 residues. V dropped 8 bases and J dropped 7 bases, with 27 bases sitting between them. The germline V gene encodes CDR1 MNHEY and CDR2 SMNVEV (reference sequence). CDR3 DNA sequence: TGTGCCAGCGCAGGATGGGCAGCGGGCGGCCGGGAGGAGCAGTACTTC. This translates into CASAGWAAGGREEQYF.

DNA for the CDR3: TGTGCCAGCAGCACGGACAGGTTCTGGTCACCCCTCCACTTT. This sequence encodes CASSTDRFWSPLHF. The chain combines TRBV7-9 with TRBJ1-6; 7 positions match TRBD1. The CDR3 contains 14 residues. V was clipped by 5 bases and J by 10 bases; unmatched bases: 8. The germline V gene has CDR1 SEHNR and CDR2 FQNEAQ (reference sequence).

V gene TRBV11-2 combines with J gene TRBJ1-5; no firm D call. The CDR3 runs to 14 residues. Trimming removed 3 bases from V and 6 bases from J, with 12 bases in between. Per germline, CDR1 SGHAT and CDR2 FQNNGV. The CDR3 region is CASSFSPRGQPQHF. The CDR3 nucleotides read TGTGCCAGCAGCTTTAGCCCAAGAGGTCAGCCCCAGCATTTT. Based on the CDR3 plus reference TRBV11-2 and TRBJ1-5, the full variable domain is EAGVAQSPRYKIIEKRQSVAFWCNPISGHATLYWYQQILGQGPKLLIQFQNNGVVDDSQLPKDRFSAERLKGVDSTLKIQPAKLEDSAVYLCASSFSPRGQPQHFGDGTRLSIL.

A few counts support this clone. This rearrangement joins TRBV6-6 to TRBJ2-7, with 9 bases identical to TRBD1. Germline CDR1 is MNHNY and CDR2 is SVGAGI (reference sequence). V shed 10 bases and J 4 bases; nucleotides not matched to a gene: 5. This CDR3 spans 12 amino acids. Here the CDR3 DNA reads TGTGCCACCGGGACAGGGCCGTACGAGCAGTACTTC. Amino acids: CATGTGPYEQYF.

The CDR3 reads CASSSGQGREPQHF. The DNA of the CDR3 is TGTGCCAGCAGCTCTGGACAGGGGAGGGAGCCCCAGCATTTT. V gene TRBV3-1 (or the pseudogene TRBV3-2) combines with J gene TRBJ1-5; 9 positions match TRBD1. Unmatched junction bases numbered 7, after V lost 5 bases and J lost 8 bases. Germline CDR1 reads LGHDT; CDR2 reads YNNKEL (reference sequence). This CDR3 contains 14 residues.

A word on this clone: The same CDR3 also results from other DNA sequences found in this sample. This chain connects TRBV6-1 to TRBJ2-7; D not resolved. The V and J ends lost 3 bases and 3 bases respectively, with 3 bases between them. The germline V gene has CDR1 MNHNS and CDR2 SASEGT. There are 11 residues in the CDR3. CDR3 region: CASSDNYEQYF. The CDR3 bases are TGTGCCAGCAGTGATAACTACGAGCAGTACTTC.

About this clone: One end of the junction fails to match germline, which may point to a read error. The genes are TRBV5-1 and TRBJ1-1; weak D call: TRBD1 (6 bases). This CDR3 spans 11 amino acids. The germline CDR1 and CDR2 sequences are SGHRS and YFSETQ. The CDR3 protein is CASSLQGMRIF. The CDR3 DNA follows: TGCGCCAGCAGCTTGCAGGGGATGCGAATCTTT.

This clone has only a few counts. The chain links TRBV2 to TRBJ1-6, with D unclear. Per germline, CDR1 SNHLY and CDR2 FYNNEI. With 3 bases removed from V and 18 bases from J, the gap between germline ends came to 12 bases. The CDR3 totals 11 residues. The CDR3 DNA follows: TGTGCCAGCAGTGACGGAGCTACCACCCACTTT. It specifies CASSDGATTHF.

J is TRBJ1-2 and V is TRBV27; the match to TRBD1 covers 8 bases. This CDR3 is built from 16 residues. V shed 4 bases and J 5 bases; nucleotides not matched to a gene: 12. Germline loops: CDR1 MNHEY, CDR2 SMNVEV (reference sequence). The CDR3 bases are TGTGCCAGCAGTTATTTTCCGCTCGGGACAGGATATGGCTACACCTTC. It codes for CASSYFPLGTGYGYTF.

V and J are TRBV2 and TRBJ1-3; D possibly corresponds to TRBD1 (5 bases). Germline CDR1 and CDR2: SNHLY and FYNNEI. V lost 4 bases and J lost 12, with 16 bases in between. This CDR3 is built from 13 residues. The CDR3 sequence is CASSGGKTGFIYF. The CDR3 nucleotides read TGTGCCAGCAGTGGAGGAAAAACAGGCTTCATATATTTT.

A word on this clone: Additional DNA sequences in this sample encode the identical CDR3. As DNA, the CDR3 is TGTGCCAGCAGCGTAGGACAGGGGGCCTACGAGCAGTACTTC. It specifies CASSVGQGAYEQYF. The gene calls are TRBV9 and TRBJ2-7, with 9 bases that match TRBD1. Germline CDR1 SGDLS, CDR2 YYNGEE. The ends lost 0 bases at V and 2 bases at J; junction bases unmatched: 0. The CDR3 contains 14 residues.

This chain uses TRBV7-8 with TRBJ2-1, with TRBD1 identical over 7 bases. The CDR3 extends over 15 amino acids. Germline CDR1 is SGHVS and CDR2 is FQNEAQ. Losses at the gene ends were 5 bases for V and 10 bases for J; bases not matched to a gene: 14. The CDR3 coding sequence is TGTGCCAGCAGCACGACAGGGATAGGGGTAGAGGAGCAGTTCTTC. It codes for CASSTTGIGVEEQFF.

V gene TRBV5-8 combines with J gene TRBJ1-6, with D tentatively TRBD1 (6 bases). This CDR3 has 18 amino acids. CDR1 and CDR2 (germline): SGHTS, YDEGEE. V lost 0 bases to trimming and J lost 6 bases, with 19 bases between them. CDR3 loop: CASSLEGNTWTANSPLHF. The CDR3 nucleotides read TGTGCCAGCAGCTTGGAGGGAAATACTTGGACAGCTAATTCACCCCTCCACTTT.

This chain connects TRBV6-2 or TRBV6-3 to TRBJ2-2; the match to TRBD2 covers 9 bases. The length of the CDR3 is 17 residues. The V gene end was trimmed by 2 bases and the J gene end by 4 bases; junction bases not matched to a gene: 8. Germline V gene lookup returns CDR1 MNHEY and CDR2 SVGEGT. This CDR3 reads CASSYVASGTFTGELFF. In DNA, the CDR3 is TGTGCCAGCAGTTACGTGGCTAGCGGGACTTTCACCGGGGAGCTGTTTTTT.